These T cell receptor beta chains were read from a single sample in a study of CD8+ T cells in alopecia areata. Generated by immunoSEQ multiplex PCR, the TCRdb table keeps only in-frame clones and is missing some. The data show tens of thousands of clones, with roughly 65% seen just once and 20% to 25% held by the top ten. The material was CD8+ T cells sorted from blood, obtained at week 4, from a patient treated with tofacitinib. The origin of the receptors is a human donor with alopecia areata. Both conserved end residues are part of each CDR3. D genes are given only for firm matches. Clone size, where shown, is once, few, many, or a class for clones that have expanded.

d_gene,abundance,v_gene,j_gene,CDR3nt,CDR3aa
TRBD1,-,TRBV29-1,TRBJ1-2,TGCAGCGTCGGGACAGCAAGTAACTATGGCTACACCTTC,CSVGTASNYGYTF
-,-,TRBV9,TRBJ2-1,TGTGCCAGCAGCGTAGGCCACAGCAATGAGCAGTTCTTC,CASSVGHSNEQFF
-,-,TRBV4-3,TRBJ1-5,TGCGCCAGCAGCCAAGATCTCTGGGGGGTAAGCAATCAGCCCCAGCATTTT,CASSQDLWGVSNQPQHF
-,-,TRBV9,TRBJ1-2,TGTGCCAGCAGTGAGGGCCGGGTCCATGAGGGTGGCTACACCTTC,CASSEGRVHEGGYTF
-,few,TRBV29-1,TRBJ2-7,TGCAGCGTTGAGCAGGGAAACGAGCAGTACTTC,CSVEQGNEQYF
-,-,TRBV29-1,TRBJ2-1,TGCAGCGTTGACGACGGGCGGGGAAAGTACAATGAGCAGTTCTTC,CSVDDGRGKYNEQFF
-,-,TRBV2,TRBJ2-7,TGTGCCAGCAGTGAGGGGGTACCCTACGAGCAGTACTTC,CASSEGVPYEQYF
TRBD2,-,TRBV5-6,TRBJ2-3,TGTGCCAGCAGCCGGCGGGACTACCCCACAGATACGCAGTATTTT,CASSRRDYPTDTQYF
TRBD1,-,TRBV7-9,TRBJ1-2,TGTGCCAGCAGCTCACTATCTGGCCCGGGACAGGGAATCTATGGCTACACCTTC,CASSSLSGPGQGIYGYTF
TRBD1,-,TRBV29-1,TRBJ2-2,TGCAGCGTGGAGGACAGGGGAATCACCGGGGAGCTGTTTTTT,CSVEDRGITGELFF
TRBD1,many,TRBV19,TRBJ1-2,TGTGCCAGTAGTATGGTAGGGGGCCAAGGGGGCTACACCTTC,CASSMVGGQGGYTF
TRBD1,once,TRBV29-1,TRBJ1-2,TGCAGCGTGGCCGGGACAGGGAGTGGTAATTATGGCTACACCTTC,CSVAGTGSGNYGYTF
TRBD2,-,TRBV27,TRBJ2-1,TGTGCCAGCAGTTTATCGCCTAGAAGCGGGGGGGCATGGGATGAGCAGTTCTTC,CASSLSPRSGGAWDEQFF
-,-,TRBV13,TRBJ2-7,TGTGCCAGCAGCTTTGGGTCAGGGGATATTTACGAGCAGTACTTC,CASSFGSGDIYEQYF
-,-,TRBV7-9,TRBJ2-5,TGTGCCAGCAGCACGCACAGCGGACCACAAGAGACCCAGTACTTC,CASSTHSGPQETQYF
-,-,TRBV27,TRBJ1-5,TGTGCCAGCAGTCAAGGGAACAATCAGCCCCAGCATTTT,CASSQGNNQPQHF
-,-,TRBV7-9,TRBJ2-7,TGTGCCAGCAGCGCTCCGATAACAGGTGAAATCTCCTACGAGCAGTACTTC,CASSAPITGEISYEQYF
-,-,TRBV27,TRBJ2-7,TGTGCCAGCAGTTTAAGGGGTCCCTACGAGCAGTACTTC,CASSLRGPYEQYF
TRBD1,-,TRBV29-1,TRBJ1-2,TGCAGCGAACGGACAGGGGGCAATGGCTACACCTTC,CSERTGGNGYTF
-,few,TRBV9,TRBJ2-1,TGTGCCAGCAGCGTAGCTAGGGCCACCTCTCAATACAATGAGCAGTTCTTC,CASSVARATSQYNEQFF
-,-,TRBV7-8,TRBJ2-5,TGTGCCAGCAGCTTAACGACGGGGGGCCGTCGGGAGACCCAGTACTTC,CASSLTTGGRRETQYF
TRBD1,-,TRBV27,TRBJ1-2,TGTGCCAGCAGTCCGAAAAGGACAGGGATTAATGGCTACACCTTC,CASSPKRTGINGYTF
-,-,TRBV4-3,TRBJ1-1,TGCGCCAGCAGCCAAGATTCGTCCGGGGCCACTGAAGCTTTCTTT,CASSQDSSGATEAFF
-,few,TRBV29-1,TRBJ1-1,TGCAGCGTCCGGGGAGATACGAACACTGAAGCTTTCTTT,CSVRGDTNTEAFF
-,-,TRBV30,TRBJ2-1,TGTGCCTGGAGTGGAGCGAGGGGCTCCTACAATGAGCAGTTCTTC,CAWSGARGSYNEQFF
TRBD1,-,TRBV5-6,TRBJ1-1,TGTGCCAGCAGCTTGACAGGGGTTACAGGTATCACTGAAGCTTTCTTT,CASSLTGVTGITEAFF
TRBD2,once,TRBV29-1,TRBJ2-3,TGCAGCGCTCAGAGCGGGGGGGGAGATACGCAGTATTTT,CSAQSGGGDTQYF
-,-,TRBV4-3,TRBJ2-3,TGCGCCAGCAGCCCGACAACGGGCAGGGCGGCAGATACGCAGTATTTT,CASSPTTGRAADTQYF
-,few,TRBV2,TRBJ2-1,TGTGCCAGCAGGGACACCAACAATGAGCAGTTCTTC,CASRDTNNEQFF
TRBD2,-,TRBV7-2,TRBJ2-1,TGTGCCAGCTCGCCAGCGGGGGGCTTTAATGAGCAGTTCTTC,CASSPAGGFNEQFF
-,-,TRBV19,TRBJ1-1,TGTGCCAGTAGTCTCGCAGCATGGGGGACTGAAGCTTTCTTT,CASSLAAWGTEAFF
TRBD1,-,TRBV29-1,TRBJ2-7,TGCAGCGTCGAAGGTTGGGACAGGGGTTCCAGGGAGCAGTACTTC,CSVEGWDRGSREQYF
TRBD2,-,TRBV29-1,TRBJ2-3,TGCAGCGTTGAAGGGGGACTAGCGGGGTCCACAGATACGCAGTATTTT,CSVEGGLAGSTDTQYF
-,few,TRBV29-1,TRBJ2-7,TGCAGCGTGGAGGACAGATACGAGCAGTACTTC,CSVEDRYEQYF
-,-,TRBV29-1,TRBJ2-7,TGCAGCGCCCAGGACACATCCTACGAGCAGTACTTC,CSAQDTSYEQYF
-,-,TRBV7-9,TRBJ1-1,TGTGCCAGCAGCCTTGGGGGGGTACGGACTGAAGCTTTCTTT,CASSLGGVRTEAFF
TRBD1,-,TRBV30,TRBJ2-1,TGTGCCTGGAGTTCCCCCCGGGACAGTATTAACAATGAGCAGTTCTTC,CAWSSPRDSINNEQFF
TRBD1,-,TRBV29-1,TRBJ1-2,TGCAGCGCCCGAGATTGGGACAGGATCTATGGCTACACCTTC,CSARDWDRIYGYTF
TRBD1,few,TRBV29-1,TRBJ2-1,TGCAGCGTCATATTCCGGGACAGGGGAATCAATGAGCAGTTCTTC,CSVIFRDRGINEQFF
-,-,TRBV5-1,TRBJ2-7,TGCGCCAGCAGCGCTACAGGCGAGCAGTACTTC,CASSATGEQYF
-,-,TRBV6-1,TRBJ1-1,TGTGCCAGCAGTTATGGACAGAGGAACACTGAAGCTTTCTTT,CASSYGQRNTEAFF
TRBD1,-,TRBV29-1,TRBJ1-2,TGCAGCGCCGAGGGGGCGGCCGGAAAAGAAAGCTACACCTTC,CSAEGAAGKESYTF